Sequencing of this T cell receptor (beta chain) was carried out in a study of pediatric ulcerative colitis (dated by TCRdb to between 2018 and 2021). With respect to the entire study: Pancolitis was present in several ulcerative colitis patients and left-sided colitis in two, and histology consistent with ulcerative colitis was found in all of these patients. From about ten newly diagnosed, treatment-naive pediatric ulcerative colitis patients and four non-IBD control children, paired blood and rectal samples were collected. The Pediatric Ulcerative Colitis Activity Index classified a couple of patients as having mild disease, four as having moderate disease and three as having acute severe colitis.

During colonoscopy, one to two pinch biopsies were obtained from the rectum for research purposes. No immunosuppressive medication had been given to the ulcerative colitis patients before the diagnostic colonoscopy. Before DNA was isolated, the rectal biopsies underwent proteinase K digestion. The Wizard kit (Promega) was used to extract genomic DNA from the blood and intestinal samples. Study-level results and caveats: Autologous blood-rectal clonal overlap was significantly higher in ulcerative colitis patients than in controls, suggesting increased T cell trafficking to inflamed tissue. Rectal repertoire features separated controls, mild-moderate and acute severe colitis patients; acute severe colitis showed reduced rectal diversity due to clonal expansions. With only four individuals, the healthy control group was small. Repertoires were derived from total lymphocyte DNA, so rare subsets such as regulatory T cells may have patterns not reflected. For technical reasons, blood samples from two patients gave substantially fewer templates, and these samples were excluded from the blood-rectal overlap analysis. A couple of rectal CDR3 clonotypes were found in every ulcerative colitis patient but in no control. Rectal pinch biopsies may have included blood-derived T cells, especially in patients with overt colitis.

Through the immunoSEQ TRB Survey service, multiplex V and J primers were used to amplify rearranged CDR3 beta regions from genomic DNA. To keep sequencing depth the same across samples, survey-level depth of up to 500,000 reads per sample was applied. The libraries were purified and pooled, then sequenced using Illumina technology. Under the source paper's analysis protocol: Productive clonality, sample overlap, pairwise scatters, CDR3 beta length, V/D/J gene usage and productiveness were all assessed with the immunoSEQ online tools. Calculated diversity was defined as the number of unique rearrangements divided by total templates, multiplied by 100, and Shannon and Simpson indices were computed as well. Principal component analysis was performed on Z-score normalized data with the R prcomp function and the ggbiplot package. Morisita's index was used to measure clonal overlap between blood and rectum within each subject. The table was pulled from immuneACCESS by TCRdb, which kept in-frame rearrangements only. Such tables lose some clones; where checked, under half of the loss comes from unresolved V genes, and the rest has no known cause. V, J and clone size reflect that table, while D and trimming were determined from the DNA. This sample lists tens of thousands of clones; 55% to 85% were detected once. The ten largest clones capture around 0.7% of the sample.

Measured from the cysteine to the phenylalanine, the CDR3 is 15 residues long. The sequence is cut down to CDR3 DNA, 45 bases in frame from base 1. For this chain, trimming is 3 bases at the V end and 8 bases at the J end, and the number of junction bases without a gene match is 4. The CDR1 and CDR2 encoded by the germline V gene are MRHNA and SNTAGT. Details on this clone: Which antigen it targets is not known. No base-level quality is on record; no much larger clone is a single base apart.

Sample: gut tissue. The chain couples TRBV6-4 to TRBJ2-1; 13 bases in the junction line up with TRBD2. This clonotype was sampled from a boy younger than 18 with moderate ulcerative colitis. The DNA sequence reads TGTGCCAGCAGTGAACTAGCGGGGGGGAGGGATGAGCAGTTCTTC. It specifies CASSELAGGRDEQFF.